The clone carrying this T cell receptor (beta chain) was seen a single time. Its antigen is not known. The donors comprised healthy bone marrow donors. 60 Vbeta and 13 Jbeta primers were used in PCR. TCRdb's copy holds only in-frame clones and misses some; the assay was immunoSEQ multiplex PCR. The sample carries 90,000 to 140,000 clones, 78% recorded once. Germline-derived CDR1 and CDR2 are MNHNY and SVGAGI (reference sequence). The CDR3 runs 16 residues. The trim removed 8 bases at V and 3 bases at J, leaving 10 bases unmatched. These data come from a study of cytomegalovirus exposure and HLA in healthy donors. Study background: In an earlier analysis, around 100 million unique TCR beta sequences were found from some 180 million T cells. Study-level results: Reported results showed that the classifier diagnosed cytomegalovirus status with high specificity and sensitivity.

Sequencing was done on a sample of PBMCs. This TCR was recovered from a man in his thirties or forties in good health and CMV-seronegative. The chain links TRBV6-6 to TRBJ1-5, with 10 nucleotides matching TRBD1. In DNA, the CDR3 is TGTGCCAGCTCGACGGGACAGGGGATAGACAATCAGCCCCAGCATTTT. This translates into CASSTGQGIDNQPQHF.